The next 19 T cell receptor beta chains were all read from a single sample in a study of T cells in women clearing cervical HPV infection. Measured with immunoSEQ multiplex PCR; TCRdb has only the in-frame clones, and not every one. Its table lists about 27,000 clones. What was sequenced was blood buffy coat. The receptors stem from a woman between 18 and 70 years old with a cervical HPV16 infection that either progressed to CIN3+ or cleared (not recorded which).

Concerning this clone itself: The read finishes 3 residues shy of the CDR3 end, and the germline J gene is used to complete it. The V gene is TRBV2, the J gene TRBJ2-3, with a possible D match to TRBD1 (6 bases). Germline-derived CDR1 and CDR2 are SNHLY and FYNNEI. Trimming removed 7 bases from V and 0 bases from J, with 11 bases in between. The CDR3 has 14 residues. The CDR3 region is CASTTDSSTDTQYF. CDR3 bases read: TGTGCCAGCACCACGGACAGTAGCACAGATACG.

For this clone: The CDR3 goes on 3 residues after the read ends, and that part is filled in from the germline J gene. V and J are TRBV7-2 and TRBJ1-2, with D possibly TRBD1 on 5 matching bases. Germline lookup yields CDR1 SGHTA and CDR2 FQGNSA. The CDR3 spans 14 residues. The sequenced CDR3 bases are TGTGCCAGCAGCGTAACCCGCGGGGGTGATACC. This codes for CASSVTRGGDT. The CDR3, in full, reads CASSVTRGGDTYTF. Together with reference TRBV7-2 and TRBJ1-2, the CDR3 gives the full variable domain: GAGVSQSPSNKVTEKGKDVELRCDPISGHTALYWYRQSLGQGLEFLIYFQGNSAPDKSGLPSDRFSAERTGGSVSTLTIQRTQQEDSAVYLCASSVTRGGDTYTFGSGTRLTVV.

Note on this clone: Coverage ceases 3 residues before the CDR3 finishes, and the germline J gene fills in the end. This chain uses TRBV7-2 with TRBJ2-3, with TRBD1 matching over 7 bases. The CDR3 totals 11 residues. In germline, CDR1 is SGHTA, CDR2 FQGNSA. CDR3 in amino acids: CASSVQGTQYF. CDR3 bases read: TGTGCCAGCAGCGTACAGGGGACG.

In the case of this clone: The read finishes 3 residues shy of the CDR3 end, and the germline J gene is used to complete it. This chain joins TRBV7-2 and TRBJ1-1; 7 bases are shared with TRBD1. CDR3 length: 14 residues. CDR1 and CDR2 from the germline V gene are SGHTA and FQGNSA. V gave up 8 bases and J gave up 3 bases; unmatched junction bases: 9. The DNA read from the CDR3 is TGTGCCAGCGGCCCACAGGGGTCGTACACTGAA. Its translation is CASGPQGSYTE. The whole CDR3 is CASGPQGSYTEAFF.

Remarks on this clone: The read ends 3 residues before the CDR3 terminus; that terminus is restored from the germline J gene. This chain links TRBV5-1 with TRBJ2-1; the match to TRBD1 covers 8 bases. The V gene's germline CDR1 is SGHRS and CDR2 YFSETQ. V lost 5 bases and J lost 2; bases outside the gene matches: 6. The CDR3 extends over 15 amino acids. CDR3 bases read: TGCGCCAGCAGTCCGGGACAGGCGACCTACAATGAG. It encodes CASSPGQATYNE. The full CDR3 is CASSPGQATYNEQFF.

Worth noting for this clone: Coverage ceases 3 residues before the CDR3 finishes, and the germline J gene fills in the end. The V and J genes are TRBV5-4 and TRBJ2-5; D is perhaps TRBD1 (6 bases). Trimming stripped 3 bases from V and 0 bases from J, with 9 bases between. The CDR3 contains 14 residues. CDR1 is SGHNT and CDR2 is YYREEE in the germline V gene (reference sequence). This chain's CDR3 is CASSSRQDQETQYF. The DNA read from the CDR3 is TGTGCCAGCAGCTCCCGACAGGACCAAGAGACC.

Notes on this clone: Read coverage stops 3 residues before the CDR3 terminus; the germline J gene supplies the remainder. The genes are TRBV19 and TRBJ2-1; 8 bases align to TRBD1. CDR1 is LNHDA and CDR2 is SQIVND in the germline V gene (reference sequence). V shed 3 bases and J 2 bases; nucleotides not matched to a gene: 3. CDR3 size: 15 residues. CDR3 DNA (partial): TGTGCCAGTAGTATGTCAGGGGGCCCCTACAATGAG. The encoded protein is CASSMSGGPYNE. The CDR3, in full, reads CASSMSGGPYNEQFF.

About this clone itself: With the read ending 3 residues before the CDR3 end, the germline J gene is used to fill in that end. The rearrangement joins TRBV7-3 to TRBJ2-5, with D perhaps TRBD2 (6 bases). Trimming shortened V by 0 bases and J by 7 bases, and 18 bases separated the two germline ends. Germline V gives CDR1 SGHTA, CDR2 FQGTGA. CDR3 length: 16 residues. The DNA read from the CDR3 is TGTGCCAGCAGCTTAACATCTGGGCTAGTGGGGGGGACC. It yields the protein CASSLTSGLVGGT. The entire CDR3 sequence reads CASSLTSGLVGGTQYF.

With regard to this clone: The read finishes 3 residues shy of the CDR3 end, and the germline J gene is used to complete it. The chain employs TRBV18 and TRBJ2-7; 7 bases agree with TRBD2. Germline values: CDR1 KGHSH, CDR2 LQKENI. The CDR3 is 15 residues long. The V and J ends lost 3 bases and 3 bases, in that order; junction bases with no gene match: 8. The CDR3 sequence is CASSPSGGRYYEQYF. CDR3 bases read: TGTGCCAGCTCACCTTCTGGCGGGAGATACTACGAG.

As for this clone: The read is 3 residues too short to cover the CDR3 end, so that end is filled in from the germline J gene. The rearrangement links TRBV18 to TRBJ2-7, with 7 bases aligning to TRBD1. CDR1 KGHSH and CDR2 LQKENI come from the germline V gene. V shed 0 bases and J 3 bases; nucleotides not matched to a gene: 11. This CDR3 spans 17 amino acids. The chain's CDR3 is CASSPPPRDSSFYEQYF. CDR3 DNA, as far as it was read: TGTGCCAGCTCACCACCCCCCCGGGACAGCAGCTTCTACGAG.

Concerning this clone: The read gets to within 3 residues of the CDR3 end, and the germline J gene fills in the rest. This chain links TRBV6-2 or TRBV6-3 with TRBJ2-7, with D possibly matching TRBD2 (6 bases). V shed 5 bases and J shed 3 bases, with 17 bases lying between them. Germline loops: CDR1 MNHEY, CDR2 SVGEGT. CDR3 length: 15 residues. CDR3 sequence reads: CASSPAFGGRYEQYF. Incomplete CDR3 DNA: TGTGCCAGCAGTCCGGCATTCGGAGGGCGCTACGAG.

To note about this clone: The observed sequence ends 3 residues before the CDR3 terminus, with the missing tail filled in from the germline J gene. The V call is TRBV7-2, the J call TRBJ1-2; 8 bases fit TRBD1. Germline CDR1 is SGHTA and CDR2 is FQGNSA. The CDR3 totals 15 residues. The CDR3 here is CASSDRTGRVNTYTF. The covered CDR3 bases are TGTGCCAGCAGCGATCGGACAGGGCGGGTGAATACC.

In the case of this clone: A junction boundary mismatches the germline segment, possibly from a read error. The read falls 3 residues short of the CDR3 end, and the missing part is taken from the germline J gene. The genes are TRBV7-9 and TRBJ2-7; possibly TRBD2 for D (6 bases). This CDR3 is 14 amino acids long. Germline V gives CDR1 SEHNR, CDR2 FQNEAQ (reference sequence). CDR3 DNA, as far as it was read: TGTTCCAGCAGGAGTAGCGGTAGCTCCTACGAG. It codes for CSSRSSGSSYE. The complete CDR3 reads CSSRSSGSSYEQYF.

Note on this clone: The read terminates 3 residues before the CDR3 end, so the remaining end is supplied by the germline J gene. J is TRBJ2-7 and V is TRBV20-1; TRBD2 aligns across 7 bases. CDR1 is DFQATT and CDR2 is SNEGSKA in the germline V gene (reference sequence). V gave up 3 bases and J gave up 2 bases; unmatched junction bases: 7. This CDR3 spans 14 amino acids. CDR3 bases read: TGCAGTGCTAGGCCACTAGCGCCCACCTACGAG. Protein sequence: CSARPLAPTYE. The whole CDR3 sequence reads CSARPLAPTYEQYF.

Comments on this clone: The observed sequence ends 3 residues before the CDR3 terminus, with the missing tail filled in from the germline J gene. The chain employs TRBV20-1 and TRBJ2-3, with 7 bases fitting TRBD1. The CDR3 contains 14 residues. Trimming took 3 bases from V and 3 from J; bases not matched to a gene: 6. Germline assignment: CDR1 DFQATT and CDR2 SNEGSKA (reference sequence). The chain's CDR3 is CSASQTGTTDTQYF. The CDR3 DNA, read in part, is TGCAGTGCTAGCCAGACAGGGACGACAGATACG.

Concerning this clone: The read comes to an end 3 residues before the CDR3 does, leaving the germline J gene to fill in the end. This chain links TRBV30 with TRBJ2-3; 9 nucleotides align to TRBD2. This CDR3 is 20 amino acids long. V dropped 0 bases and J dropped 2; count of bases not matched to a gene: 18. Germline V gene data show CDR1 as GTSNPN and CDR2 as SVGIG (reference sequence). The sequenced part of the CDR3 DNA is TGTGCCTGGAGTGTAGAATTTACCCTCCAGCGGGGGGTTTCCACAGATACG. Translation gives CAWSVEFTLQRGVSTDT. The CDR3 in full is CAWSVEFTLQRGVSTDTQYF.

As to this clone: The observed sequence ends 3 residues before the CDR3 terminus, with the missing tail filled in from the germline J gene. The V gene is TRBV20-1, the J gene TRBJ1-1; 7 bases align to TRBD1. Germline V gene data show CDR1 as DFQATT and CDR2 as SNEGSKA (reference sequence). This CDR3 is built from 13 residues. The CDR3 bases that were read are TGCAGTGCTAGAGACCCGACAGGGAGGGAA. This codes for CSARDPTGRE. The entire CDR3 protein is CSARDPTGREAFF.

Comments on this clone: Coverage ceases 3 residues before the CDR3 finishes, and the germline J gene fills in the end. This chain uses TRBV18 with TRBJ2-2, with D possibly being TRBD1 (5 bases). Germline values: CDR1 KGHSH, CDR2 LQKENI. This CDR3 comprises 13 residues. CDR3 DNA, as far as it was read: TGTGCCAGCTCACCTCAGGGCAACGAAAAG. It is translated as CASSPQGNEK. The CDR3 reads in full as CASSPQGNEKLFF.

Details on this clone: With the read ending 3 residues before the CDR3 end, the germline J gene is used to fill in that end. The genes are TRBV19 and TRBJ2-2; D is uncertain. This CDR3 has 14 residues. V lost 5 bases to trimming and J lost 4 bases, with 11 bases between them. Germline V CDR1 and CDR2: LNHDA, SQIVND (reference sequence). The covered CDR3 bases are TGTGCCAGTAGTTTTCCGCAAGGCACCGGGGAG. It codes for CASSFPQGTGE. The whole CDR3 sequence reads CASSFPQGTGELFF.